This T cell receptor (beta chain) was retrieved from a study of blood T cell repertoires in COVID-19. Looking at the study overall: Samples came from the United States, Italy and Spain, spanning acute and convalescent COVID-19. The analysed material was cDNA or gDNA that came from T cells, B-cell-depleted T cells, or PBMCs.

V shed 10 bases, J shed 6 bases, and the junction held 7 bases outside the gene matches. This CDR3 has 13 residues. The germline V gene encodes CDR1 MDHEN and CDR2 SYDVKM. As processed by the authors: Amplifying reference gene primers gave estimates of nucleated cell counts. Produced via immunoSEQ multiplex PCR; TCRdb's table is partial and in-frame only. That table supplies the V and J calls and clone size; D and trimming were determined from the DNA. The table includes about 140,000 clones, roughly 85% detected once. This clone came up once. This chain connects TRBV28 to TRBJ2-2, with TRBD2 matching 8 bases. Sequencing input: peripheral blood. The TCR originated in a man aged 55 to 69 with acute or convalescent COVID-19. CDR3 nucleotides: TGTGCCACCGTGTCTAGCGGGTCCGGGGAGCTGTTTTTT. Protein: CATVSSGSGELFF.